Below, one T cell receptor beta chain is given with its context. Its antigen is not known. The sample belongs to a study of cytomegalovirus exposure and HLA in healthy donors. CDR1 and CDR2 (germline): SGHNT, YYREEE (reference sequence). V lost 5 bases and J lost 4; bases outside the gene matches: 12. The CDR3 runs to 17 residues. Study-level points and caveats: The CMV antigen specificity of a few CMV-associated chains was confirmed through in vitro analysis.

Vbeta (60) and Jbeta (13) primers were used in the PCR. The repertoire was sequenced with immunoSEQ multiplex PCR; TCRdb's copy has only in-frame clones and lacks some. The data show roughly 120,000 clones, with more than 65% seen just once and around an eighth held by the top ten. This rearrangement joins TRBV5-4 to TRBJ1-2, with 12 bases fitting TRBD1. Sequencing used PBMCs. This TCR was recovered from a man in his thirties or forties in good health and CMV-seropositive. The chain's CDR3 is CASRPGQGARLIYGYTF. The CDR3 DNA reads as TGTGCCAGCAGACCGGGACAGGGGGCGCGGTTGATCTATGGCTACACCTTC.